The sequence of this T cell receptor beta chain was determined in a study of T cell responses to AZD1222 COVID-19 vaccine. General study points: Clonal diversity may have been underestimated in mostly white British donors. Repertoires in all cases were sampled only once the peak T cell response had passed.

Concerning this clone: Antigen: not known.

The V end was cut by 6 bases, the J end by 7 bases, with 16 bases between. The CDR3 runs to 14 residues. Germline loops: CDR1 MNHNS, CDR2 SASEGT. Assay used: immunoSEQ multiplex PCR; TCRdb lists only in-frame clones, some missing. The sample holds about 120,000 clones, roughly 88% seen once. The sequences come from peripheral blood, collected on day 0 of MenACWY control vaccination. The chain couples TRBV6-1 to TRBJ2-4; possible D gene TRBD2, 6 bases. The clonotype originates from an adult in good health. CDR3 DNA: TGTGCCAGCAGCACGGGGACTTATGGGAACATTCAGTACTTC. Amino acids: CASSTGTYGNIQYF.